This entry describes one TCR beta chain. Its antigen is unidentified. The use of a sample-barcoded 5' primer and a J-beta primer mix characterized a second PCR of roughly 7 to 11 cycles. MiXCR, run by TCRdb on the 5' RACE reads, gives a single entry per CDR3 protein. The sample lists around 870,000 distinct CDR3 sequences; under 30% were seen once. The CDR3 length is 13 residues. Germline CDR1 reads LNHDA; CDR2 reads SQIVND (reference sequence). The V gene lost 1 base and the J gene lost 7 bases, with 11 bases spanning the gap. These data originate in a study of blood T cells in healthy people across ages. General study points: In older individuals, TCR beta diversity per million T cells was lower, falling roughly linearly with age. Naive and antigen-experienced cells could not be conclusively compared, given unsorted PBMCs.

The V and J genes are TRBV19 and TRBJ2-7; D is possibly TRBD2 (5 bases). Sequences were obtained from blood. This sequence originates from a woman older than 75 in good health. The CDR3 reads CASSIGPTREQYF. The CDR3 DNA follows: TGTGCCAGTAGTATAGGGCCCACTAGGGAGCAGTACTTC.